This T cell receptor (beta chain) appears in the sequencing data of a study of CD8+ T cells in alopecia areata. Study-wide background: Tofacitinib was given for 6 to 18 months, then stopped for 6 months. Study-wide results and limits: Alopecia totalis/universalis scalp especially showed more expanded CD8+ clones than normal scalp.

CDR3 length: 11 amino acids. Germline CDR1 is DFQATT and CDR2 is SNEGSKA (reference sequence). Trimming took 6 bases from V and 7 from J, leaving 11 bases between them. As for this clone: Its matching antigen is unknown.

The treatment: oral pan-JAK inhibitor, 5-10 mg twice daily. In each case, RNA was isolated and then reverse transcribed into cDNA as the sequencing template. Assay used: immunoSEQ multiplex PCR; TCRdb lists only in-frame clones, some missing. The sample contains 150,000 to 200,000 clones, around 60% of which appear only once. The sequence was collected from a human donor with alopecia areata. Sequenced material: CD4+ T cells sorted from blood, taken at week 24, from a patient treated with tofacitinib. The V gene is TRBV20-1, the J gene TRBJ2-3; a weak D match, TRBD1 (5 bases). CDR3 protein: CSARRGNTQYF. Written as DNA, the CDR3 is TGCAGTGCGAGAAGGGGAAATACGCAGTATTTT.